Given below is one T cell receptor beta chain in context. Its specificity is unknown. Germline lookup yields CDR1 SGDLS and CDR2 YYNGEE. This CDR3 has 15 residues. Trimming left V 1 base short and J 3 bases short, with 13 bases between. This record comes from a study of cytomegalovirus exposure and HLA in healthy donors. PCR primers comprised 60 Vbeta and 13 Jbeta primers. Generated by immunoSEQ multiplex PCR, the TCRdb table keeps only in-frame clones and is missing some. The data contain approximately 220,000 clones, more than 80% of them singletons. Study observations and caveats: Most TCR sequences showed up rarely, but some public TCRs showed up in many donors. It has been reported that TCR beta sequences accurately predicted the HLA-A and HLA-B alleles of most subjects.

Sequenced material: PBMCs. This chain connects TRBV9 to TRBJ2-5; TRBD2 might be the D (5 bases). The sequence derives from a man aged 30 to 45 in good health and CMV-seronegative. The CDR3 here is CASSVQTGMKETQYF. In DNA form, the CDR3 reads TGTGCCAGCAGCGTACAAACGGGGATGAAAGAGACCCAGTACTTC.